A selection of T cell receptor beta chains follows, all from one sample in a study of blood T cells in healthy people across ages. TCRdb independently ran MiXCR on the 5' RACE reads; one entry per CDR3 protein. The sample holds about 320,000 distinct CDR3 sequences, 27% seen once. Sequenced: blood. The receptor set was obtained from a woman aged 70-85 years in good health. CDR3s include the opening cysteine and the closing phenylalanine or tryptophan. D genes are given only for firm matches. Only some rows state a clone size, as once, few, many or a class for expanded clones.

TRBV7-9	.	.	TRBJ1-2	TGTGCCAGCGGCTCTTGGTTCTCTGATACTAACTATGGCTACACCTTC	CASGSWFSDTNYGYTF
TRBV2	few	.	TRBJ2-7	TGTGCCAGCAGCGGACCTTCCGGAATGGGGCGGTACGAGCAGTACTTC	CASSGPSGMGRYEQYF
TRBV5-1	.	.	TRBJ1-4	TGCGCCAGCAGCCCTGTGAGTGGACTGACGGAAAAACTGTTTTTT	CASSPVSGLTEKLFF
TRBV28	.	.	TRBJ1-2	TGTGCCAGCAGGTCGGACCCGTATGGCTACACCTTC	CASRSDPYGYTF
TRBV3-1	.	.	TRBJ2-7	TGTGCCAGCAGCTCTGACTGGTACGAGCAGTACTTC	CASSSDWYEQYF
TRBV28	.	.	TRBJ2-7	TGTGCCAGCAGTACCCCCTTGTACTTC	CASSTPLYF
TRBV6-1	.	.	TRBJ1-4	TGTGCCAGCAGTGGCCTCTTCGGAGGAAATGAAAAACTGTTTTTT	CASSGLFGGNEKLFF
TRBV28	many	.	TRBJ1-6	TGTGCCAGCAGTAAACAGGGCCGTTCACCCCTCCACTTT	CASSKQGRSPLHF
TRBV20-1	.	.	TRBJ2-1	TGCAGTGCTAGTCCGCGGGATGAGCAGTTCTTC	CSASPRDEQFF
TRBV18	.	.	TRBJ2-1	TGTGCCAGCGTCTCGGGGGATTGGGAGCGTGAGCAGTTCTTC	CASVSGDWEREQFF
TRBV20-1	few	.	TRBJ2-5	TGCAGTGCTACGATCGACTCGAGACAAGAGACCCAGTACTTC	CSATIDSRQETQYF
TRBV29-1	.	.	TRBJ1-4	TGCAGCGTTGAAGATCGGTTTTCCGAAAAACTGTTTTTT	CSVEDRFSEKLFF
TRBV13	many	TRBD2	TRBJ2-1	TGTGCCAGCAGCCCGGAGGCTAGCGGTATGGATTCCAGTGAGCAGTTCTTC	CASSPEASGMDSSEQFF
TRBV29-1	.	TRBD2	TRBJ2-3	TGCAGCGCCCGAGCGGGAGTGGGAGATACGCAGTATTTT	CSARAGVGDTQYF
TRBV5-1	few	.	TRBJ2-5	TGCGCCAGCAGCTGGGACATCGAAGAGACCCAGTACTTC	CASSWDIEETQYF
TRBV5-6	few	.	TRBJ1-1	TGTGCCAGCAGCTATACGGGTACTGAAGCTTTCTTT	CASSYTGTEAFF
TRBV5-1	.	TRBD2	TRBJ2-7	TGCGCCAGCAGCTTGCCCCCACTAGCGGGAGTTGGAGAGCAGTACTTC	CASSLPPLAGVGEQYF
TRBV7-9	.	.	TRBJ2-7	TGTGCCAGCAGCTCCCTTGAAGGGGACGAGCAGTACTTC	CASSSLEGDEQYF
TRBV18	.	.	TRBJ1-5	TGTGCCAGCTCACCGTCGGGCAATCAGCCCCAGCATTTT	CASSPSGNQPQHF
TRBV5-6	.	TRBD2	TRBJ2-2	TGTGCCAGCAGCTTGGCCGGCCTAGCGGGAGGTTGGAACACCGGGGAGCTGTTTTTT	CASSLAGLAGGWNTGELFF
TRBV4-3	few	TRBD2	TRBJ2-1	TGCGCCAGCAGCCAAGAAGCGGGAGGGTACAATGAGCAGTTCTTC	CASSQEAGGYNEQFF
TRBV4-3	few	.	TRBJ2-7	TGCGCCAGCAGCCAAGGTTACGGACGCTACGAGCAGTACTTC	CASSQGYGRYEQYF
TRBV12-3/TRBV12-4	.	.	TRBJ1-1	TGTGCCAGCAGCCCCCGGGTGGGCGCTGGGACTGAAGCTTTCTTT	CASSPRVGAGTEAFF
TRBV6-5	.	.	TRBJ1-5	TGTGCCAGCACTTCGGCCAGGGGCAGCCAGCCCCAGCATTTT	CASTSARGSQPQHF
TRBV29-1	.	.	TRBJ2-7	TGCAGCGTTGAAGATCACGGGGACTTGAACTACGAGCAGTACTTC	CSVEDHGDLNYEQYF
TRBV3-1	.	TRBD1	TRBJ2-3	TGTGCCAGCAGCCGCTGGACAGGGAGCGCAGATACGCAGTATTTT	CASSRWTGSADTQYF
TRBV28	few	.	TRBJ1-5	TGTGCCAGCAGTTTAGCCCCTATTGGTTTGCCCCAGCATTTT	CASSLAPIGLPQHF
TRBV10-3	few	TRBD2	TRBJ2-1	TGTGCCATCAGTTCCGGGACTAGCATCAATGAGCAGTTCTTC	CAISSGTSINEQFF
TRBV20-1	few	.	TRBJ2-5	TGCAGTGCTAGAGATCTCAGTGCGGCGGTGACCCAGTACTTC	CSARDLSAAVTQYF
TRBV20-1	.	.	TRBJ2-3	TGCAGTGCCGTGCGGGGAGCGGAGATCACAGATACGCAGTATTTT	CSAVRGAEITDTQYF
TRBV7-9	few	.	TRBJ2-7	TGTGCCAGCAGCTTATCGTGGGGAACCTACGAGCAGTACTTC	CASSLSWGTYEQYF
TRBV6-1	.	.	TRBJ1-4	TGTGCCAGCGGCAGGGCCCCGAATGAAAAACTGTTTTTT	CASGRAPNEKLFF
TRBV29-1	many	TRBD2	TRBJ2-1	TGCAGCGTAAAGGTTGGCGGGAGGGCCAGGGATGAGCAGTTCTTC	CSVKVGGRARDEQFF
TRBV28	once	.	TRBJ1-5	TGTGCCAGCAAAGTCAGGGTGAAACAGCCCCAGCATTTT	CASKVRVKQPQHF
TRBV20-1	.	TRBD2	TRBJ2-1	TGCAGTGCTAGGCGGCTAGCGGGATACAATGAGCAGTTCTTC	CSARRLAGYNEQFF
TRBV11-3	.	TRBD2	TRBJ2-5	TGTGCCAGCAGCCCGGGACTAGCGGGAGACGAAGGGACCCAGTACTTC	CASSPGLAGDEGTQYF
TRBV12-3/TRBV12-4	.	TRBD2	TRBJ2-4	TGTGCCAGCAGTTTGCGGGGGAAGGCCAAAAACATTCAGTACTTC	CASSLRGKAKNIQYF
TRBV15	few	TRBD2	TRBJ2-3	TGTGCCACCAGCAGTCCGGGACTAGCTAGAGCAGATACGCAGTATTTT	CATSSPGLARADTQYF
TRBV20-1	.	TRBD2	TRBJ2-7	TGCAGTGCTCCCCGGACTAGCGGGAGATCTTACGAGCAGTACTTC	CSAPRTSGRSYEQYF
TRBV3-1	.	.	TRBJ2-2	TGTGCCAGCAGCCAAGACGAGGACGGCCTCTACTCCACCGGGGAGCTGTTTTTT	CASSQDEDGLYSTGELFF
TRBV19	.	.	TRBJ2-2	TGTGCCAGTAGTATTTGGCCCAGCAACACCGGGGAGCTGTTTTTT	CASSIWPSNTGELFF
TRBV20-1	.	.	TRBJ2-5	TGCAGTGCTAGAGATTCCCAGCGGAGGTTACAAGAGACCCAGTACTTC	CSARDSQRRLQETQYF
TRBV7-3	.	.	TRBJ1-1	TGTGCCAGCAGCTTTGCACGGAATACTGAAGCTTTCTTT	CASSFARNTEAFF
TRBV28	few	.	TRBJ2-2	TGTGCCAGCAGTTTACCGGGAGCAGGAACCGGGGAGCTGTTTTTT	CASSLPGAGTGELFF
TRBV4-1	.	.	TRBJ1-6	TGCGCCAGCAGCCAAGATCAGGCAGGGGCAATTCGAAATTCACCCCTCCACTTT	CASSQDQAGAIRNSPLHF
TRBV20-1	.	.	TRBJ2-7	TGCAGTGCTAACCGGCGGACAGATTTCTCCTACGAGCAGTACTTC	CSANRRTDFSYEQYF
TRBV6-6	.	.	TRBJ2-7	TGTGCCAGCAGTTACTCGACGAAGCAGGGATCCCACGAGCAGTACTTC	CASSYSTKQGSHEQYF
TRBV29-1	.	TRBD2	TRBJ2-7	TGCAGCGTTGTGGAGCGGGAGGACAACTATGAGCAGTACTTC	CSVVEREDNYEQYF
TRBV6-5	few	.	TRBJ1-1	TGTGCCAGCTATGGGACCCGGAAGAACACTGAAGCTTTCTTT	CASYGTRKNTEAFF
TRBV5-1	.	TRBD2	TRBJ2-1	TGCGCCAGCAGCCCCGGGACTAGCGGAGAAGAGCAGTTCTTC	CASSPGTSGEEQFF
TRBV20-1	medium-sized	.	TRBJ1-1	TGCAGTGCGCGACGGGTCGGGAACACTGAAGCTTTCTTT	CSARRVGNTEAFF
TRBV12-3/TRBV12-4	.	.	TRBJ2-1	TGTGCCACCCGGAGGGGGGGGCAGTTCTTC	CATRRGGQFF
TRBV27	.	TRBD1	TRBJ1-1	TGTGCCAGCAGTTTAAGACAGGGCATCACTGAAGCTTTCTTT	CASSLRQGITEAFF
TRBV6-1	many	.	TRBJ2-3	TGTGCCAGCAGTGAATACGGCTTCCCAGATACGCAGTATTTT	CASSEYGFPDTQYF
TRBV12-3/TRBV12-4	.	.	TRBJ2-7	TGTGCCAGCAGTTTTGAGCACTACGAGCAGTACTTC	CASSFEHYEQYF